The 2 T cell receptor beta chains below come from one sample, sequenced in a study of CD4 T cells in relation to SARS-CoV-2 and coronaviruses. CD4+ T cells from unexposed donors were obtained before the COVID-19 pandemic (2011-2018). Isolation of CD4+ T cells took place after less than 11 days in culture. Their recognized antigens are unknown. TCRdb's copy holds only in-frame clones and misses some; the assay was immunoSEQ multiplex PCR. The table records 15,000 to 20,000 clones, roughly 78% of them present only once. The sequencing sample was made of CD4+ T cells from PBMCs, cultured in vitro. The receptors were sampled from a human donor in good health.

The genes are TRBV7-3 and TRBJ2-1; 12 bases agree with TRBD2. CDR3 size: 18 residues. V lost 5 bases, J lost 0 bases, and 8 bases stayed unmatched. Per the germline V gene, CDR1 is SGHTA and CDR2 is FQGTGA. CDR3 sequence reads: CASSRGTSGPSSYNEQFF. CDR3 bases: TGTGCCAGCAGCCGAGGGACTAGCGGGCCTAGCTCCTACAATGAGCAGTTCTTC.

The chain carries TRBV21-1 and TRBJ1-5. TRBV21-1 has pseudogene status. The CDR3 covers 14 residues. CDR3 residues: CASSKRQPNQPQHF. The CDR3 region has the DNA TGTGCCAGCAGCAAACGTCAACCGAATCAGCCCCAGCATTTT.